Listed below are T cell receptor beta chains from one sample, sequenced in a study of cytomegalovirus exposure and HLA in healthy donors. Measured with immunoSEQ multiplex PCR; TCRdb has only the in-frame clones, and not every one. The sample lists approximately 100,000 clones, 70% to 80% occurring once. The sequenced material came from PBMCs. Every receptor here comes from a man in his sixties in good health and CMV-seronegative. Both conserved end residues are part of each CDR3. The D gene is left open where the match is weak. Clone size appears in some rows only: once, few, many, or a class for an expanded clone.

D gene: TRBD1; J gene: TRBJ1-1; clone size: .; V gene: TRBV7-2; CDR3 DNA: TGTGCCAGCAGCTCCCCCGACAGGGTAATCACTGAAGCTTTCTTT; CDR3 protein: CASSSPDRVITEAFF
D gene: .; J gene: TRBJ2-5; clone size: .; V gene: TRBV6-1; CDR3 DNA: TGTGCCAGCAGTGAGGGCACCAGGGGAGAGACCCAGTACTTC; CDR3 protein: CASSEGTRGETQYF
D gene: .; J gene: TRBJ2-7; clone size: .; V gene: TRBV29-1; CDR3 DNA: TGCAGCGTTAAGCAAGCCTACGAGCAGTACTTC; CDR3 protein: CSVKQAYEQYF
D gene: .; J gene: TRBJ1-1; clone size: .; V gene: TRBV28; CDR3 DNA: TGTGCCAGCAGTTTAGCCGGCGGGGGTAACACTGAAGCTTTCTTT; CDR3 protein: CASSLAGGGNTEAFF
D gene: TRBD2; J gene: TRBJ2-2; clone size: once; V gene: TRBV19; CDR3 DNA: TGTGCCGTAACCGGGACTAGCGCCGGGGAGCTGTTTTTT; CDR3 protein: CAVTGTSAGELFF
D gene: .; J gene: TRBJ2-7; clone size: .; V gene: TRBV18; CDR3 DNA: TGTGCCAGCTCACTGAGCGGACAGTCTTACGAGCAGTACTTC; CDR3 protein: CASSLSGQSYEQYF
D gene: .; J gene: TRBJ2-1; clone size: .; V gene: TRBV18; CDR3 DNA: TGTGCCAGCTCACCACTTAATACTGGACTATCCAATGAGCAGTTCTTC; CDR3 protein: CASSPLNTGLSNEQFF
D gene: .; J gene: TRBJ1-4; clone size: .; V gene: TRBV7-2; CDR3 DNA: TGTGCCAGCAGAGGAGGTGGTGAAAAACTGTTTTTT; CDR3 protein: CASRGGGEKLFF
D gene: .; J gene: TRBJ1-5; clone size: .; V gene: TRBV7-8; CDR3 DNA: TGTGCCAGCAGCTTGACCAGGGATAGTCAGCCCCAGCATTTT; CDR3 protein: CASSLTRDSQPQHF
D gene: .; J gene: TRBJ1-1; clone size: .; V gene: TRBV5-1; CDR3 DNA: TGCGCCAGCAGCTTGGAGGCAGGGTGGACTGAAGCTTTCTTT; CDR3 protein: CASSLEAGWTEAFF
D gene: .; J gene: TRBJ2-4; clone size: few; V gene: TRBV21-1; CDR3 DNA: TGTGCCAGCAGCAAAGAGAACAAGCGGGGTCCACTAGCCAAAAACATTCAGTACTTC; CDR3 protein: CASSKENKRGPLAKNIQYF
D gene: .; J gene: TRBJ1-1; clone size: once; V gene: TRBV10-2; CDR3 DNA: TGCGCCAGCAGTGCCGCAGGTAAGAACACTGAAGCTTTCTTT; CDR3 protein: CASSAAGKNTEAFF
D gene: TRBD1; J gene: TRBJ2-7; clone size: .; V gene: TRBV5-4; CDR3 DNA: TGTGCCAGCAGCTTTCCCCGACAGGGGGGGGACGAGCAGTACTTC; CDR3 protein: CASSFPRQGGDEQYF
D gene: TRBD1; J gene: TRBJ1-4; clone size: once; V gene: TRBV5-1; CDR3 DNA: TGCGCCAGCAGCTTGGCGGGGACAGGGGGCGATGAAAAACTGTTTTTT; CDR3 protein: CASSLAGTGGDEKLFF
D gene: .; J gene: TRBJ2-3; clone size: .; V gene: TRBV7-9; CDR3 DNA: TGTGCCAGCAGCCCCAGGGGACCAGATACGCAGTATTTT; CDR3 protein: CASSPRGPDTQYF
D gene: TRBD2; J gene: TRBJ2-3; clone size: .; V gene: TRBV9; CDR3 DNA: TGTGCCAGCAGCGTAGCTCCAGCGGGGGGCACAGATACGCAGTATTTT; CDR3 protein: CASSVAPAGGTDTQYF
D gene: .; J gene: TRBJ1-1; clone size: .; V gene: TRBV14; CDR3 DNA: TGTGCCAGCAGCCAAAAGACAGGGAACACTGAAGCTTTCTTT; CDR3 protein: CASSQKTGNTEAFF
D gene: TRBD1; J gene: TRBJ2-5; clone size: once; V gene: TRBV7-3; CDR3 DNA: TGTGCCAGCAGCTTAAAGGGACAGCCCCAAGAGACCCAGTACTTC; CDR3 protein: CASSLKGQPQETQYF
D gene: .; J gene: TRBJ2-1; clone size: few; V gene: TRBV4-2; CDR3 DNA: TGTGCCAGCAGCCAAGGTATAATCCTCAATGAGCAGTTCTTC; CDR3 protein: CASSQGIILNEQFF
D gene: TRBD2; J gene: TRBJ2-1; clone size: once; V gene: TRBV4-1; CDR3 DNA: TGCGCCAGCAGCCACCTAGAAAAACCGGGACTAGCACGCAATGAGCAGTTCTTC; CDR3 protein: CASSHLEKPGLARNEQFF
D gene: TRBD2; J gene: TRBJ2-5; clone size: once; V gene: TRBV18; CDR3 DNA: TGTGCCAGCTCACCTGCGGGGGGCCAGGAGACCCAGTACTTC; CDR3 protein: CASSPAGGQETQYF
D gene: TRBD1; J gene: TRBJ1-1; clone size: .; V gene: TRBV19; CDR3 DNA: TGTGCCAGTAGTATGAACCGGACAGGGTGGAACACTGAAGCTTTCTTT; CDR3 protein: CASSMNRTGWNTEAFF
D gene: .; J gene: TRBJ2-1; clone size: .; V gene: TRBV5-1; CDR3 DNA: TGCGCCAGCAGCCCCCGGGGGGCGTACAATGAGCAGTTCTTC; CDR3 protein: CASSPRGAYNEQFF
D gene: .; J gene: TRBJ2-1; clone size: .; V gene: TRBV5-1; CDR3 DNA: TGCGCCAGCAGCTTAACCGGTTGGCAGGGAGGCAATGAGCAGTTCTTC; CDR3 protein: CASSLTGWQGGNEQFF
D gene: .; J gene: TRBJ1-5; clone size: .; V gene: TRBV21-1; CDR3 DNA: TGTGCCAGCAGCGACTCCCGGGGGGGGGAGGGCAATCAGCCCCAGCATTTT; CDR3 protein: CASSDSRGGEGNQPQHF
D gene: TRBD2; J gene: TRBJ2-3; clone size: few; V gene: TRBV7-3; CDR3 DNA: TGTGCCAGCAGCTTACAGAGTAGCAGCGGGGGGCTGGGAGATACGCAGTATTTT; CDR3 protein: CASSLQSSSGGLGDTQYF
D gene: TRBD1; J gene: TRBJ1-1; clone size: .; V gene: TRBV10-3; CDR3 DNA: TGTGCCATCAGCAGACAGGGGATGAACACTGAAGCTTTCTTT; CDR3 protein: CAISRQGMNTEAFF
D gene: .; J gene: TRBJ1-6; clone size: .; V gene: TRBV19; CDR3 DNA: TGTGCCAGTAGTTTCGGGGGGGCCAGTTGGAATTCACCCCTCCACTTT; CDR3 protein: CASSFGGASWNSPLHF
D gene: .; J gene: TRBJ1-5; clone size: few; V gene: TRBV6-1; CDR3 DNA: TGTGCCAGCAGTCCACAAACGGGAGGAGGTCAGCCCCAGCATTTT; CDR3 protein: CASSPQTGGGQPQHF
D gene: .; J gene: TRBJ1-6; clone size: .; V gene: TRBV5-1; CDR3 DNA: TGCGCCAGCAGCTTGGCCGGACAGATCTATTCACCCCTCCACTTT; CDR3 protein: CASSLAGQIYSPLHF
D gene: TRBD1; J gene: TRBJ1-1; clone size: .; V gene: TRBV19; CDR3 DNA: TGTGCCAGTAGTAACAGGGGGCTTATAGAAGCTTTCTTT; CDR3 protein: CASSNRGLIEAFF
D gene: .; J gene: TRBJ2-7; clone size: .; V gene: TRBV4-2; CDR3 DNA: TGTGCCAGCAGCCACCCGGGAGTAGAGCAGTACTTC; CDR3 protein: CASSHPGVEQYF
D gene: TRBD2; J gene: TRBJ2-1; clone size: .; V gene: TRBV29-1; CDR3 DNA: TGCAGCGTTGTTAGCGGGGGTAGTAATGAGCAGTTCTTC; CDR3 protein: CSVVSGGSNEQFF
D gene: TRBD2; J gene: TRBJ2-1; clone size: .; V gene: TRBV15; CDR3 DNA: TGTGCCACCAGCACCTTGCTAGCGGGGGGGGACAATGAGCAGTTCTTC; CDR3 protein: CATSTLLAGGDNEQFF
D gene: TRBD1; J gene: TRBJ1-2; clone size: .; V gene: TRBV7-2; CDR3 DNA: TGTGCCAGCAGTCCTAACCTCCGGGGACAGGGGGGGGGCTACACCTTC; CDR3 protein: CASSPNLRGQGGGYTF
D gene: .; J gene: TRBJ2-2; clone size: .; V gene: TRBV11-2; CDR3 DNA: TGTGCCAGCAGCTTAGTAGTAACCGGGGAGCTGTTTTTT; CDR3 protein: CASSLVVTGELFF
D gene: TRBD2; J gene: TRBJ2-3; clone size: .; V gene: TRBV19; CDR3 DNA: TGTGCCAGTAGTATAGGAGGGGGACTAGCGGGGCCAGATACGCAGTATTTT; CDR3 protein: CASSIGGGLAGPDTQYF
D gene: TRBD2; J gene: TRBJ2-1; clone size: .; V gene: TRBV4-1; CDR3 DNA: TGCGCCAGCAGCCAAGATAGGTCGCGGGGGGCACGCTACAATGAGCAGTTCTTC; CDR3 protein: CASSQDRSRGARYNEQFF
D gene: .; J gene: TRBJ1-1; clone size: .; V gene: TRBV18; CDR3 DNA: TGTGCCAGCTCACCGGGCATGGACACTGAAGCTTTCTTT; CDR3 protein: CASSPGMDTEAFF
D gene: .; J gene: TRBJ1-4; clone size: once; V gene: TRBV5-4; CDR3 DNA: TGTGCCAGCAGCCTGACAGGAAGGAATGAAAAACTGTTTTTT; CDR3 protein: CASSLTGRNEKLFF
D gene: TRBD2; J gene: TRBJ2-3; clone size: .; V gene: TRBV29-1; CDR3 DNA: TGCAGCGTTAAACTAGCGGGGGGCAGCACAGATACGCAGTATTTT; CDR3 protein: CSVKLAGGSTDTQYF
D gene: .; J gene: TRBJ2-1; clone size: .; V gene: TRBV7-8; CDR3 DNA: TGTGCCAGCAGCCCCATGAGAAGCTCCTACAATGAGCAGTTCTTC; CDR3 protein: CASSPMRSSYNEQFF
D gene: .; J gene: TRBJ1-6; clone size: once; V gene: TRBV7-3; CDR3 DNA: TGTGCCAGCAGTTACCGGGACACAACCTATAATTCACCCCTCCACTTT; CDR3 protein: CASSYRDTTYNSPLHF